These T cell receptor beta chains were read from a single sample in a study of shared clonotypes between healthy human individuals. Some clones are missing from TCRdb's copy, which holds only in-frame ones; the method was immunoSEQ multiplex PCR. The profile covers some 2,500,000 clones, with 80% to 95% appearing a single time and about 0.34% taken by the ten largest. The sequenced material came from naive CD4+ T cells from PBMCs. All receptors derive from a man between 18 and 35 years old in good health. Some clones in this sample may be carry-over from other donors' samples. Each CDR3 is given with its conserved first and last residue. The D gene is left open where the match is weak. Clone size is stated in some rows and not others, as once, few, many or a class when expanded.

V	D	J	size	CDR3	DNA
TRBV16	-	TRBJ1-1	-	CASSQLGGRGEAFF	TGTGCCAGCAGCCAATTAGGGGGGCGCGGTGAAGCTTTCTTT
TRBV5-1	-	TRBJ2-7	-	CASSYSGDSYEQYF	TGCGCCAGCAGCTATAGCGGTGACTCCTACGAGCAGTACTTC
TRBV6-1	-	TRBJ1-1	-	CASSEVGASEAFF	TGTGCCAGCAGTGAAGTGGGAGCGAGTGAAGCTTTCTTT
TRBV10-1	TRBD2	TRBJ2-3	-	CATEKRFWTSSSDTQYF	TGCGCCACCGAAAAGAGGTTTTGGACTAGCTCCTCAGATACGCAGTATTTT
TRBV28	-	TRBJ2-1	-	CASSPILRNEQFF	TGTGCCAGCAGTCCGATCCTAAGAAATGAGCAGTTCTTC
TRBV2	-	TRBJ2-7	-	CASSIHLQSEQYF	TGTGCCAGCAGTATTCATCTCCAGTCCGAGCAGTACTTC
TRBV15	-	TRBJ2-2	-	CATSRDPHTGELFF	TGTGCCACCAGCAGAGATCCCCACACCGGGGAGCTGTTTTTT
TRBV6-6	TRBD1	TRBJ2-7	-	CASSYPKQGAYEQYF	TGTGCCAGCAGTTACCCAAAACAGGGGGCTTACGAGCAGTACTTC
TRBV7-9	-	TRBJ2-2	once	CASSLGRTDNTGELFF	TGTGCCAGCAGCTTAGGAAGGACAGATAACACCGGGGAGCTGTTTTTT
TRBV6-5	TRBD1	TRBJ1-5	once	CASSSRQGVPQHF	TGTGCCAGCAGTTCCCGACAGGGTGTGCCCCAGCATTTT
TRBV9	-	TRBJ2-1	-	CASSPGRYPYNEQFF	TGTGCCAGCAGCCCGGGACGGTACCCCTACAATGAGCAGTTCTTC
TRBV11-2	-	TRBJ2-5	once	CASSLDRGAVETQYF	TGTGCCAGCAGCTTAGATCGCGGCGCAGTGGAGACCCAGTACTTC
TRBV5-1	-	TRBJ1-1	-	CASSLDLGTEAFF	TGCGCCAGCAGCTTGGATTTGGGGACTGAAGCTTTCTTT
TRBV5-5	-	TRBJ1-4	-	CASSLEGGRNEKLFF	TGTGCCAGCAGCTTGGAAGGGGGTAGAAATGAAAAACTGTTTTTT
TRBV6-6	-	TRBJ2-1	-	CASSYSGGVNEQFF	TGTGCCAGCAGTTACTCGGGTGGTGTTAATGAGCAGTTCTTC
TRBV5-4	TRBD1	TRBJ2-5	-	CASSGADRVETQYF	TGTGCCAGCAGCGGGGCGGACAGGGTTGAGACCCAGTACTTC
TRBV28	-	TRBJ2-5	-	CASRSPGTIKTQYF	TGTGCCAGCAGATCTCCTGGGACGATAAAGACCCAGTACTTC
TRBV15	TRBD2	TRBJ2-5	-	CATSRDPVAGGWQETQYF	TGTGCCACCAGCAGAGATCCTGTAGCGGGAGGGTGGCAAGAGACCCAGTACTTC
TRBV7-2	TRBD1	TRBJ2-7	-	CASSWQGAITYEQYF	TGTGCCAGCAGCTGGCAGGGGGCCATAACCTACGAGCAGTACTTC
TRBV6-1	TRBD2	TRBJ2-5	-	CASSELAGTQETQYF	TGTGCCAGCAGTGAACTAGCGGGGACCCAAGAGACCCAGTACTTC
TRBV2	TRBD2	TRBJ2-6	-	CASSGGSSGANVLTF	TGTGCCAGCAGTGGCGGGAGCTCTGGGGCCAACGTCCTGACTTTC
TRBV5-6	TRBD1	TRBJ1-1	-	CASSLRTGGAGTEAFF	TGTGCCAGCAGCTTACGGACAGGGGGCGCGGGCACTGAAGCTTTCTTT
TRBV5-7	-	TRBJ2-2	-	CASTQTRGLRYTGELFF	TGTGCCAGCACCCAGACTAGGGGACTCAGATACACCGGGGAGCTGTTTTTT
TRBV4-3	TRBD1	TRBJ1-1	-	CASSSRGGASTEAFF	TGCGCCAGCAGTTCCAGAGGGGGCGCGAGCACTGAAGCTTTCTTT
TRBV19	TRBD2	TRBJ2-7	-	CASSTLAGGSYEQYF	TGTGCCAGTAGTACCTTAGCGGGAGGGAGCTACGAGCAGTACTTC
TRBV7-3	TRBD1	TRBJ1-2	few	CASSPGQATPYGYTF	TGTGCCAGCAGCCCGGGACAGGCCACACCTTATGGCTACACCTTC
TRBV6-1	TRBD1	TRBJ2-7	-	CASSAGQGSLYEQYF	TGTGCCAGCAGTGCCGGACAGGGGAGTTTGTACGAGCAGTACTTC
TRBV2	TRBD1	TRBJ1-2	-	CSRQGGYGYTF	TGTTCCAGACAGGGAGGCTATGGCTACACCTTC
TRBV28	TRBD2	TRBJ2-3	-	CASRETSGRGPTQYF	TGTGCCAGCAGGGAAACTAGCGGGAGGGGGCCTACGCAGTATTTT
TRBV28	-	TRBJ2-7	-	CASSSYNGLGSRGEQYF	TGTGCCAGCAGTTCTTACAACGGGTTGGGGAGTCGTGGGGAGCAGTACTTC
TRBV28	-	TRBJ2-6	-	CASSPRLGGATRRSSGANVLTF	TGTGCCAGCAGTCCCCGTTTAGGGGGGGCGACTCGCCGTAGCTCTGGGGCCAACGTCCTGACTTTC
TRBV29-1	-	TRBJ2-7	-	CSVDSNYEQYF	TGCAGCGTGGACTCCAACTACGAGCAGTACTTC
TRBV28	TRBD2	TRBJ2-1	-	CASSPEASGRGFYNEQFF	TGTGCCAGCAGCCCGGAGGCTAGCGGGAGGGGATTCTACAATGAGCAGTTCTTC
TRBV27	-	TRBJ1-3	-	CASSLISGDTIYF	TGTGCCAGCAGTTTAATTTCGGGGGACACCATATATTTT
TRBV15	-	TRBJ2-7	-	CATSRDGSYEQYF	TGTGCCACCAGCAGAGACGGGAGCTACGAGCAGTACTTC
TRBV6-5	-	TRBJ2-7	-	CASSYLSGEPYEQYF	TGTGCCAGCAGTTATTTATCGGGGGAACCCTACGAGCAGTACTTC
TRBV6-5	-	TRBJ1-1	-	CASSRRVVARTEAFF	TGTGCCAGCAGTCGAAGGGTAGTAGCGCGCACTGAAGCTTTCTTT
TRBV18	-	TRBJ1-2	-	CASSPIPTASYTF	TGTGCCAGCTCACCAATACCTACAGCCTCCTACACCTTC
TRBV28	TRBD1	TRBJ1-4	-	CASSPDRATNEKLFF	TGTGCCAGCAGTCCAGACAGGGCAACTAATGAAAAACTGTTTTTT
TRBV5-6	-	TRBJ2-5	-	CASSLLGSQETQYF	TGTGCCAGCAGCTTGTTGGGCAGCCAAGAGACCCAGTACTTC
TRBV5-8	-	TRBJ2-3	-	CASSSGQHPTDTQYF	TGTGCCAGCAGCTCAGGACAGCATCCCACAGATACGCAGTATTTT
TRBV7-9	-	TRBJ1-4	-	CASSLSREGRNEKLFF	TGTGCCAGCAGCTTATCTCGCGAGGGGCGGAATGAAAAACTGTTTTTT
TRBV18	-	TRBJ2-3	once	CASSPAADTQYF	TGTGCCAGCTCACCAGCCGCAGATACGCAGTATTTT
TRBV5-1	TRBD2	TRBJ2-2	-	CASSGGPGLGTTGELFF	TGCGCCAGCAGCGGAGGTCCGGGACTAGGGACCACCGGGGAGCTGTTTTTT